The following is a T cell receptor beta chain sequence with its context. J was trimmed by 9 bases and V by 7 bases; bases with no gene match: 10. CDR3 length: 15 amino acids. The germline V gene encodes CDR1 SGHRS and CDR2 YFSETQ. TCRdb's table, derived via immunoSEQ multiplex PCR, lists solely in-frame clones and lacks some. In the table there are 430,000 or so clones, 75% to 95% of which are singletons. This specimen comes from a study of Ad26.COV2.S vaccination and SARS-CoV-2 variants. Treatment denoted: some 19 received Ad26.COV2.S at low or high dose, single or two shots; about five received placebo; per-sample allocation not given. Vaccine and placebo recipients were sampled on day 63 after the first injection. This vaccine is an Ad26 vector that expresses the Wuhan-strain SARS-CoV-2 spike.

The sequence was collected from a person aged 18-65 years who received the Ad26.COV2.S COVID-19 vaccine or a placebo. This material consisted of peripheral blood, taken in a trial of Ad26.COV2.S vaccine versus placebo. This chain links TRBV5-1 with TRBJ2-2; 12 bases fit TRBD1. The CDR3: CASRIEGQGARELFF. The CDR3 DNA reads as TGCGCCAGCCGAATTGAGGGACAGGGGGCTCGGGAGCTGTTTTTT.